These 5 T cell receptor beta chains were sequenced from one sample in a study of CD8 T cells in ankylosing spondylitis. General observations from the study: What appeared characteristic of ankylosing spondylitis blood was a TCR beta motif of eight or nine highly homologous variants.

TCRdb reprocessed the 5' RACE reads with MiXCR, giving one entry per CDR3 protein. The sample shows a few hundred thousand distinct CDR3 sequences, about 6.7% of them seen only once. The antigens of these receptors remain unknown. Sequencing was carried out using blood, either unsorted or a sorted T cell fraction (not recorded which). The receptors here all came from a male donor with ankylosing spondylitis.

This clonotype has ten or more counts. The V gene is TRBV27, the J gene TRBJ1-5; D is perhaps TRBD1 (6 bases). The CDR3 totals 16 residues. Germline values: CDR1 MNHEY, CDR2 SMNVEV (reference sequence). The V and J ends lost 0 bases and 1 base respectively, with 10 bases between them. CDR3 in DNA: TGTGCCAGCAGTTTATCCGGGGGCTTGAGCAATCAGCCCCAGCATTTT. The encoded protein is CASSLSGGLSNQPQHF.

This clonotype came up many times. V is TRBV5-1 and J is TRBJ2-7, with no clear D. Trimming shortened V by 3 bases and J by 0 bases, and 10 bases separated the two germline ends. The germline V gene encodes CDR1 SGHRS and CDR2 YFSETQ. This CDR3 has 14 amino acids. CDR3 region: CASSSGYSSYEQYF. The CDR3 DNA sequence: TGCGCCAGCAGCTCCGGATATAGCTCCTACGAGCAGTACTTC.

This clonotype was observed many times. The chain carries TRBV28 and TRBJ2-2; D gene uncertain. Trimming took 7 bases from V and 0 from J, leaving 15 bases between them. The V gene's germline CDR1 is MDHEN and CDR2 SYDVKM. The CDR3 totals 16 residues. For the CDR3, the DNA is TGTGCCAGCAATTCGGTTAAGTCCGCGAACACCGGGGAGCTGTTTTTT. Its translation: CASNSVKSANTGELFF.

There are many counts of this clonotype. The chain employs TRBV28 and TRBJ2-1; D is unresolved. The CDR3 runs to 12 residues. Germline values: CDR1 MDHEN, CDR2 SYDVKM. The V end was cut by 6 bases, the J end by 8 bases, with 11 bases between. The CDR3 DNA sequence: TGTGCCAGCAGGAATATAATAGATGAGCAGTTCTTC. Amino acids: CASRNIIDEQFF.

Many counts were recorded for this clonotype. The chain employs TRBV9 and TRBJ2-1, with 9 bases lining up with TRBD2. V shed 0 bases, J shed 0 bases, and the junction held 10 bases outside the gene matches. The CDR3 totals 19 residues. Looked up from germline, CDR1 is SGDLS and CDR2 is YYNGEE. The CDR3, as DNA: TGTGCCAGCAGCGTAGTGGCGGGAGGGCCGTATCTCTCCTACAATGAGCAGTTCTTC. Amino acids: CASSVVAGGPYLSYNEQFF.